This is a list of T cell receptor beta chains from one sample in a study of CD8 T cells in ankylosing spondylitis. TCRdb re-derived calls from the 5' RACE reads in MiXCR, one entry per CDR3 protein. The sample carries about 210,000 distinct CDR3 sequences, 7.3% recorded once. The specimen sequenced was blood, either unsorted or a sorted T cell fraction (not recorded which). These receptors were obtained from a male donor with ankylosing spondylitis. The CDR3 runs from the conserved cysteine through the conserved F or W. The order of the fields is V gene, J gene, D gene, clone size, CDR3 DNA, CDR3 protein. D genes are given only for firm matches. Only some rows state a clone size, as once, few, many or a class for expanded clones.

v_gene: TRBV27; j_gene: TRBJ1-1; d_gene: NA; abundance: many; CDR3nt: TGTGCCAGCAGTTTATCGTGGACACGTTGGAACACTGAAGCTTTCTTT; CDR3aa: CASSLSWTRWNTEAFF
v_gene: TRBV7-9; j_gene: TRBJ2-3; d_gene: TRBD2; abundance: many; CDR3nt: TGTGCCAGCAGCCTGACTAGCGGCCAAATTGATACGCAGTATTTT; CDR3aa: CASSLTSGQIDTQYF
v_gene: TRBV5-4; j_gene: TRBJ2-7; d_gene: TRBD1; abundance: NA; CDR3nt: TGTGCCAGCAGCTTGGAACTGTGGCTTCGTGGACAGGGTCTGTACGAGCAGTACTTC; CDR3aa: CASSLELWLRGQGLYEQYF
v_gene: TRBV7-9; j_gene: TRBJ2-2; d_gene: TRBD1; abundance: NA; CDR3nt: TGTGCCAGCAGCAAGGGACAGGGGGCTTACACCGGGGAGCTGTTTTTT; CDR3aa: CASSKGQGAYTGELFF
v_gene: TRBV24-1; j_gene: TRBJ2-3; d_gene: TRBD2; abundance: many; CDR3nt: TGTGCCACCAGTGCCGCGGGGGGGGGCCGCCACAGGGATACGCAGTATTTT; CDR3aa: CATSAAGGGRHRDTQYF
v_gene: TRBV12-3/TRBV12-4; j_gene: TRBJ1-1; d_gene: NA; abundance: many; CDR3nt: TGTGCCAGCAGTGACACCCGCTGGAGAGCTTTCTTT; CDR3aa: CASSDTRWRAFF
v_gene: TRBV12-3/TRBV12-4; j_gene: TRBJ2-3; d_gene: NA; abundance: NA; CDR3nt: TGTGCCAGCAGTTTAGGCCATTCGCCTAAGTATTTT; CDR3aa: CASSLGHSPKYF
v_gene: TRBV11-2; j_gene: TRBJ2-1; d_gene: NA; abundance: NA; CDR3nt: TGTGCCAGCAGCCCCTGGGGGAGGCCCTACAATGAGCAGTTCTTC; CDR3aa: CASSPWGRPYNEQFF
v_gene: TRBV5-4; j_gene: TRBJ1-3; d_gene: TRBD1; abundance: many; CDR3nt: TGTGCCAGCAGCGCGGCCGACAGGGACTCTGGAAACACCATATATTTT; CDR3aa: CASSAADRDSGNTIYF
v_gene: TRBV7-9; j_gene: TRBJ2-5; d_gene: TRBD2; abundance: few; CDR3nt: TGTGCCAGCAGGTTTTCTATGGGACTAGATAACCAAGAGACCCAGTACTTC; CDR3aa: CASRFSMGLDNQETQYF
v_gene: TRBV27; j_gene: TRBJ2-7; d_gene: NA; abundance: many; CDR3nt: TGTGCCAGCAGTTTCGCTAGCTCCTACGAGCAGTACTTC; CDR3aa: CASSFASSYEQYF
v_gene: TRBV23-1; j_gene: TRBJ2-2; d_gene: NA; abundance: many; CDR3nt: TGCGCCAGCAGTCAATTTACAGGGATGAACACCGGGGAGCTGTTTTTT; CDR3aa: CASSQFTGMNTGELFF
v_gene: TRBV7-9; j_gene: TRBJ2-1; d_gene: NA; abundance: many; CDR3nt: TGTGCCAGCAGCTTAGCGGGCACAAATGAGCAGTTCTTC; CDR3aa: CASSLAGTNEQFF
v_gene: TRBV2; j_gene: TRBJ2-7; d_gene: NA; abundance: many; CDR3nt: TGTGCCAGCGGGGGGCCAACCTACGAGCAGTACTTC; CDR3aa: CASGGPTYEQYF
v_gene: TRBV20-1; j_gene: TRBJ1-2; d_gene: TRBD1; abundance: NA; CDR3nt: TGCAGTGCTAGAGAGTCCGGGACAGCTAACTATGGCTACACCTTC; CDR3aa: CSARESGTANYGYTF
v_gene: TRBV4-2; j_gene: TRBJ1-1; d_gene: NA; abundance: many; CDR3nt: TGTGCCAGCAGGTGGAACACTGAAGCTTTCTTT; CDR3aa: CASRWNTEAFF
v_gene: TRBV28; j_gene: TRBJ2-2; d_gene: NA; abundance: many; CDR3nt: TGTGCCAGCAGATCTGGACAGTTTAACACCGGGGAGCTGTTTTTT; CDR3aa: CASRSGQFNTGELFF
v_gene: TRBV10-3; j_gene: TRBJ2-5; d_gene: TRBD1; abundance: many; CDR3nt: TGTGCCATCAGTGAGGGGACAGTGCAAGAGACCCAGTACTTC; CDR3aa: CAISEGTVQETQYF
v_gene: TRBV9; j_gene: TRBJ2-1; d_gene: NA; abundance: many; CDR3nt: TGTGCCAGCAGCCCAAGCCCTAGCCTATACAATGAGCAGTTCTTC; CDR3aa: CASSPSPSLYNEQFF
v_gene: TRBV27; j_gene: TRBJ2-7; d_gene: TRBD1; abundance: few; CDR3nt: TGTGCCAGCAGGCCGGGACAGGGGGTTTATCGACCTTGGTACGAGCAGTACTTC; CDR3aa: CASRPGQGVYRPWYEQYF
v_gene: TRBV7-6; j_gene: TRBJ1-5; d_gene: TRBD1; abundance: many; CDR3nt: TGTGCCAGCAGCTTGGGCAGGGGGACTAAGCCCCAGCATTTT; CDR3aa: CASSLGRGTKPQHF
v_gene: TRBV6-2/TRBV6-3; j_gene: TRBJ2-1; d_gene: TRBD2; abundance: many; CDR3nt: TGTGCCAGCAGCCCCGGGACTAGCGGGAGGGCCGGCAATGAGCAGTTCTTC; CDR3aa: CASSPGTSGRAGNEQFF
v_gene: TRBV6-2/TRBV6-3; j_gene: TRBJ2-7; d_gene: NA; abundance: NA; CDR3nt: TGTGCCAGCAGTTACCTTGGATCTGGGACTGGGGCCTACGAGCAGTACTTC; CDR3aa: CASSYLGSGTGAYEQYF
v_gene: TRBV6-5; j_gene: TRBJ1-2; d_gene: NA; abundance: few; CDR3nt: TGTGCCAGCAGTTACTCCCGACTGAGTAACTATGGCTACACCTTC; CDR3aa: CASSYSRLSNYGYTF
v_gene: TRBV29-1; j_gene: TRBJ2-7; d_gene: NA; abundance: NA; CDR3nt: TGCAGCGTTGAAGGAGGCAAACCCTACGAGCAGTACTTC; CDR3aa: CSVEGGKPYEQYF
v_gene: TRBV20-1; j_gene: TRBJ2-1; d_gene: NA; abundance: NA; CDR3nt: TGCAGTGCTAGAGGAACGGAGAGCTCCTACAATGAGCAGTTCTTC; CDR3aa: CSARGTESSYNEQFF
v_gene: TRBV7-2; j_gene: TRBJ2-3; d_gene: NA; abundance: NA; CDR3nt: TGTGCCAGCAGCTTAGGTTGGGGTGGGGGGACAGATACGCAGTATTTT; CDR3aa: CASSLGWGGGTDTQYF
v_gene: TRBV28; j_gene: TRBJ2-5; d_gene: TRBD2; abundance: many; CDR3nt: TGTGCCAGCAGTCGTCCCGGGACTAGCGGGCAAGAGACCCAGTACTTC; CDR3aa: CASSRPGTSGQETQYF
v_gene: TRBV4-3; j_gene: TRBJ2-3; d_gene: NA; abundance: many; CDR3nt: TGCGCCAGCAAAGAGGACTCAGGCTTTGGGGGTACGCAGTATTTT; CDR3aa: CASKEDSGFGGTQYF
v_gene: TRBV14; j_gene: TRBJ2-5; d_gene: TRBD2; abundance: few; CDR3nt: TGTGCCAGCAGCCAAGACATAATAGCGGGGGCAGAGACCCAGTACTTC; CDR3aa: CASSQDIIAGAETQYF
v_gene: TRBV12-3/TRBV12-4; j_gene: TRBJ2-5; d_gene: NA; abundance: many; CDR3nt: TGTGCCAGCAGTCCCAGAGGGGAGACCCAGTACTTC; CDR3aa: CASSPRGETQYF